These 2 T cell receptor beta chains originate from one sample sequenced in a study of human versus mouse CDR3 diversity and MHC coevolution (dated by TCRdb to the late 2010s). The library was prepared using the immunoSEQ multiplex PCR assay. TCRdb mirrors the immuneACCESS table, restricted to in-frame sequences. Some clones are absent from its copies; in checked studies, under half trace to an unresolved V gene, and the reason for the others is unknown. The sample records around 59,000 clones, 85% to 95% of which are singletons. The top ten clonotypes cover under 20% of the sample. The sample consisted of naive CD4+ T cells from blood. The cell subset or site label on this specimen signifies: CD45RO-negative CD62L-positive naive CD4 T cells. Source of these receptors: a person between 55 and 70 years old in good health.

The rearrangement uses TRBV15 and TRBJ2-1, with TRBD2 matching over 10 bases. V trimming: 7 bases; J trimming: 5 bases; junction bases outside the gene matches: 8. The germline V gene has CDR1 LNHNV and CDR2 YYDKDF (reference sequence). The CDR3 is made up of 15 amino acids. Here the CDR3 DNA reads TGTGCCACCAATACGGGACTAGCGAGTAACAATGAGCAGTTCTTC. Its translation is CATNTGLASNNEQFF. The entire variable domain, with the rest obtained from reference TRBV15 and TRBJ2-1, is as follows: DAMVIQNPRYQVTQFGKPVTLSCSQTLNHNVMYWYQQKSSQAPKLLFHYYDKDFNNEADTPDNFQSRRPNTSFCFLDIRSPGLGDTAMYLCATNTGLASNNEQFFGPGTRLTVL.

The chain employs TRBV11-1 and TRBJ2-5; TRBD2 matches at 7 bases. Germline CDR1 reads SGHAT; CDR2 reads FQDESV (reference sequence). The CDR3 runs to 15 residues. The V segment lost 1 base and the J segment 3 bases; nucleotides outside the gene matches: 5. CDR3 sequence reads: CASSLVGLAEETQYF. The CDR3 DNA reads TGTGCCAGCAGCTTAGTAGGCCTAGCGGAAGAGACCCAGTACTTC.